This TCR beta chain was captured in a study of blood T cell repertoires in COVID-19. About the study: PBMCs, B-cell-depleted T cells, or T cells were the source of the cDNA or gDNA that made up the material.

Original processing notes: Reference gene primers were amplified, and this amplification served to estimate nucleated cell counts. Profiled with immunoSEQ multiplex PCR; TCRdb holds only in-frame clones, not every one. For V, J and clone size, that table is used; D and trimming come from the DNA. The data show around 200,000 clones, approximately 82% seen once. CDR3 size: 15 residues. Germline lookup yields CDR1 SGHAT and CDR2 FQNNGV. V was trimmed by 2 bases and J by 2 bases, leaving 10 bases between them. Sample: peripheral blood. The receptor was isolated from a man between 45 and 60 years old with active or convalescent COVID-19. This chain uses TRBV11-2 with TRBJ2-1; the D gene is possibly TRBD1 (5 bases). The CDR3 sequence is CASSLSGIPYNEQFF. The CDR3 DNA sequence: TGTGCCAGCAGCTTATCAGGGATCCCCTACAATGAGCAGTTCTTC.